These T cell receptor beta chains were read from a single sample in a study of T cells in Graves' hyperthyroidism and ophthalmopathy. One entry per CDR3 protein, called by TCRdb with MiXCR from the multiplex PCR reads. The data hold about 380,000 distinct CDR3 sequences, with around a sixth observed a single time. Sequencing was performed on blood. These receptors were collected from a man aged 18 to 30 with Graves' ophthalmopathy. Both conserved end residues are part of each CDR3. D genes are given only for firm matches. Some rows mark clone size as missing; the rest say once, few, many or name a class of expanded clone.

CASSTGPRNEAFF	TGTGCCAGCAGCACCGGACCCAGGAATGAAGCTTTCTTT	TRBJ1-1	TRBV7-9	.	many
CASSPLKDFQFF	TGTGCCAGCAGCCCCCTCAAGGACTTCCAGTTCTTC	TRBJ2-1	TRBV2	.	.
CASSVSGTGVENTEAFF	TGCGCCAGCAGCGTCTCCGGGACAGGGGTGGAGAACACTGAAGCTTTCTTT	TRBJ1-1	TRBV5-1	TRBD1	many
CASSPEGSGGRGEQFF	TGTGCCAGCAGCCCGGAGGGTAGCGGGGGGCGGGGTGAGCAGTTCTTC	TRBJ2-1	TRBV11-1	TRBD2	.
CASSQVGQGTTEAFF	TGCGCCAGCAGCCAAGTCGGACAGGGGACCACTGAAGCTTTCTTT	TRBJ1-1	TRBV4-1	TRBD1	.
CASNRDPGNTIYF	TGTGCCAGTAACAGAGACCCTGGAAACACCATATATTTT	TRBJ1-3	TRBV19	.	.
CATRSNAASSGYTF	TGTGCCACACGGAGTAACGCAGCTTCGAGTGGCTACACCTTC	TRBJ1-2	TRBV15	.	many
CASSLRGKETQYF	TGTGCCAGCAGCTTGCGGGGCAAAGAGACCCAGTACTTC	TRBJ2-5	TRBV7-8	.	many
CSAERGLLAGDREKLFF	TGCAGTGCAGAGAGAGGGCTGTTGGCAGGGGATAGGGAAAAACTGTTTTTT	TRBJ1-4	TRBV20-1	.	many
CASSQGSRTQYF	TGTGCCAGCAGTCAGGGGTCGCGGACCCAGTACTTC	TRBJ2-5	TRBV12-3/TRBV12-4	.	many
CASSLWQPNEQFF	TGTGCCAGCAGTTTATGGCAGCCAAATGAGCAGTTCTTC	TRBJ2-1	TRBV12-3/TRBV12-4	.	.
CASSYPKETQYF	TGTGCCAGCAGTTACCCCAAGGAGACCCAGTACTTC	TRBJ2-5	TRBV6-5	.	.
CASSDKGITDTQYF	TGTGCCAGCAGTGACAAGGGGATCACAGATACGCAGTATTTT	TRBJ2-3	TRBV6-4	.	.
CASSPPDPALNEKLFF	TGCGCCAGCAGCCCTCCCGACCCGGCCCTTAATGAAAAACTGTTTTTT	TRBJ1-4	TRBV5-1	.	few
CASSFNRAHYNEQFF	TGTGCCAGCAGTTTTAACAGGGCTCACTACAATGAGCAGTTCTTC	TRBJ2-1	TRBV12-3/TRBV12-4	.	many
CASSSHLISRDRGGTNYGYTF	TGTGCCAGCAGTTCGCATTTAATATCCCGGGACAGGGGAGGAACTAACTATGGCTACACCTTC	TRBJ1-2	TRBV28	TRBD1	.
CSVEDRTGELFF	TGCAGCGTTGAAGACAGGACCGGGGAGCTGTTTTTT	TRBJ2-2	TRBV29-1	.	.
CASSSRPDSGGEQYF	TGCGCCAGCAGCTCACGACCGGACAGTGGGGGCGAGCAGTACTTC	TRBJ2-7	TRBV5-1	.	few
CASSPSTAQGAQYF	TGTGCCAGCAGTCCTTCTACAGCCCAGGGGGCCCAGTACTTC	TRBJ2-5	TRBV27	TRBD1	few
CASSLASGGGNLGAFF	TGCGCCAGCAGCTTGGCCTCGGGAGGAGGGAACCTGGGAGCTTTCTTT	TRBJ1-1	TRBV5-1	.	many
CASSWGPGVGEQYF	TGCGCCAGCAGCTGGGGACCGGGGGTTGGCGAGCAGTACTTC	TRBJ2-7	TRBV5-1	.	many
CSAKYRGAEAFF	TGCAGTGCCAAGTACAGGGGGGCTGAAGCTTTCTTT	TRBJ1-1	TRBV20-1	TRBD1	many
CASSPGTGGFNEKLFF	TGTGCCAGCAGCCCCGGGACAGGGGGCTTTAATGAAAAACTGTTTTTT	TRBJ1-4	TRBV7-8	TRBD1	.
CASSRHRETGATGELFF	TGTGCCAGCAGCCGACACCGGGAGACAGGGGCCACCGGGGAGCTGTTTTTT	TRBJ2-2	TRBV3-1	TRBD1	few
CASRSTSGGSTDTQYF	TGTGCCAGCAGATCGACTAGCGGGGGGTCCACAGATACGCAGTATTTT	TRBJ2-3	TRBV7-9	TRBD2	many
CASSYNRGGTRNIQYF	TGTGCCAGCAGTTACAACAGGGGCGGGACTCGGAACATTCAGTACTTC	TRBJ2-4	TRBV10-3	.	few
CASRKSRAGDNEQFF	TGTGCCAGCAGAAAAAGCCGGGCGGGGGACAATGAGCAGTTCTTC	TRBJ2-1	TRBV28	TRBD2	many
CASSQETNYGYTF	TGTGCCAGCAGCCAGGAAACCAACTATGGCTACACCTTC	TRBJ1-2	TRBV3-1	.	many
CSARAPSQPQHF	TGCAGTGCTAGGGCCCCAAGTCAGCCCCAGCATTTT	TRBJ1-5	TRBV20-1	.	.
CASSLAVGSMNTEAFF	TGTGCCAGCAGCTTGGCCGTAGGCAGTATGAACACTGAAGCTTTCTTT	TRBJ1-1	TRBV5-6	.	few
CASSLSYAGYGYTF	TGTGCCAGCAGCCTTTCCTATGCAGGGTATGGCTACACCTTC	TRBJ1-2	TRBV12-3/TRBV12-4	.	many
CASSLGAGGSQPQHF	TGTGCCAGCAGCTTAGGTGCAGGGGGCAGTCAGCCCCAGCATTTT	TRBJ1-5	TRBV7-9	TRBD1	many
CASSHLRQVNTEAFF	TGTGCCAGCAGCCACCTTCGACAGGTTAACACTGAAGCTTTCTTT	TRBJ1-1	TRBV4-1	.	.
CASNRGRLNEQFF	TGTGCCAGCAACAGGGGGCGCTTGAATGAGCAGTTCTTC	TRBJ2-1	TRBV12-3/TRBV12-4	TRBD1	.
CASSYRREGSPLHF	TGTGCCAGCAGTTATAGACGTGAGGGTTCACCCCTCCACTTT	TRBJ1-6	TRBV27	.	many
CASTFQGDGNTIYF	TGTGCCAGCACTTTCCAGGGGGATGGAAACACCATATATTTT	TRBJ1-3	TRBV2	TRBD1	many
CASSTVYRGTEETQYF	TGTGCCAGCAGTACCGTTTATCGAGGGACCGAAGAGACCCAGTACTTC	TRBJ2-5	TRBV28	.	many
CASSVETPTGVYGYTF	TGTGCCAGTAGTGTCGAGACCCCCACGGGGGTCTATGGCTACACCTTC	TRBJ1-2	TRBV19	.	.